This T cell receptor beta chain is drawn from a study of graft-versus-host responses after intestinal transplantation. Study as a whole: The recipients all started with anti-thymocyte globulin induction and then took tacrolimus and steroids for about 3 years.

Trimming at V came to 6 bases and at J to 7 bases, leaving 6 bases not matched to a gene. CDR1 is SNHLY and CDR2 is FYNNEI in the germline V gene. The CDR3 consists of 16 residues. Assay: immunoSEQ multiplex PCR; the TCRdb copy retains only in-frame clones and omits some. This sample has about 88,000 clones, with 94% found just once. Only a few counts were recorded for this clone. The antigen remains undetermined. The specimen was unstimulated CD4+ T cells sorted from spleen or lymph node cells, collected before transplant. The receptor comes from a human donor who was the organ donor for an intestinal transplant. The rearrangement uses TRBV2 and TRBJ2-2; 15 nucleotides align to TRBD2. The CDR3 loop reads CASRLGLAGGLGELFF. The CDR3 DNA sequence: TGTGCCAGCAGGCTCGGACTAGCGGGGGGGCTCGGGGAGCTGTTTTTT.